The 14 T cell receptor beta chains reported below all come from one sample, sequenced in a study of CD8 T cells in Susac syndrome. Random-hexamer reverse transcription was applied to roughly 0.5 to 1 ug RNA. TCRdb recomputed calls from the immunoSEQ multiplex PCR reads with MiXCR, one row per CDR3 protein. The top ten hold under 0.15% of the sample, which has 350,000 to 550,000 distinct CDR3 sequences, approximately 89% seen once. Sample: CD8+ T cells from PBMCs. The source of these receptors is a human donor with multiple sclerosis.

V and J are TRBV6-5 and TRBJ2-1; D not resolved. CDR1 is MNHEY, CDR2 SVGAGI, per germline. The V and J ends lost 6 bases and 7 bases respectively, with 10 bases between them. The CDR3 runs to 12 residues. CDR3 nucleotide sequence: TGTGCCAGCAGCGACACCGCGAATGAGCAGTTCTTC. Its protein is CASSDTANEQFF.

This clonotype has a handful of counts. V gene TRBV6-1 combines with J gene TRBJ2-7; 7 bases map to TRBD2. Trimming removed 5 bases from V and 2 bases from J; junction bases left unmatched: 9. The CDR3 is 15 amino acids. Germline V gives CDR1 MNHNS, CDR2 SASEGT. CDR3 in amino acids: CASSTLLAHPYEQYF. The CDR3 DNA is TGTGCCAGCAGTACATTACTAGCGCACCCCTACGAGCAGTACTTC.

The sample holds a few counts of this clonotype. The CDR3 bases are TGCGCCAGCAGCCAAGCTAAGGGGCTGACTGAAGCTTTCTTT. The encoded protein is CASSQAKGLTEAFF. This chain uses TRBV4-1 with TRBJ1-1, with D tentatively TRBD1 (5 bases). Germline-derived CDR1 and CDR2 are MGHRA and YSYEKL. Trimming took off 1 base at V and 5 bases at J, with 11 bases between the two ends. The CDR3 has 14 residues.

The chain is built from TRBV5-1 and TRBJ1-3; D not resolved. The CDR3 extends over 15 amino acids. Trimming shortened V by 3 bases and J by 0 bases, and 10 bases separated the two germline ends. CDR1 SGHRS and CDR2 YFSETQ come from the germline V gene. CDR3: CASSSTLPSGNTIYF. CDR3 sequence (DNA): TGCGCCAGCAGCTCGACCCTGCCCTCTGGAAACACCATATATTTT.

This clonotype was observed a handful of times. The CDR3 sequence is CASRLAGGSDSGANVLTF. In DNA, the CDR3 is TGTGCCAGCAGACTAGCGGGGGGAAGCGACTCTGGGGCCAACGTCCTGACTTTC. This sequence joins TRBV7-2 and TRBJ2-6; TRBD2 aligns across 12 bases. The V and J ends lost 6 bases and 0 bases, in that order; junction bases with no gene match: 6. Per the germline V gene, CDR1 is SGHTA and CDR2 is FQGNSA. The CDR3 is 18 residues long.

V is TRBV7-9 and J is TRBJ2-3, with TRBD1 matching 9 bases. Germline lookup yields CDR1 SEHNR and CDR2 FQNEAQ (reference sequence). The CDR3 has 15 residues. The V and J ends lost 0 bases and 5 bases, in that order; junction bases with no gene match: 3. In nucleotides, the CDR3 is TGTGCCAGCAGCTTAGCGGGACAGGGTAAAGATACGCAGTATTTT. Its protein is CASSLAGQGKDTQYF.

This clonotype was seen only once. The V call is TRBV4-1, the J call TRBJ1-1; 8 positions agree with TRBD1. Germline V gene sequence: CDR1 MGHRA, CDR2 YSYEKL. The V and J ends lost 0 bases and 3 bases, in that order; junction bases with no gene match: 3. The CDR3 totals 15 residues. The CDR3 bases are TGCGCCAGCAGCCAAGATACAGGGGGTTACACTGAAGCTTTCTTT. Translating gives CASSQDTGGYTEAFF.

The chain joins TRBV20-1 to TRBJ2-3; D is possibly TRBD2 (5 bases). Germline values: CDR1 DFQATT, CDR2 SNEGSKA (reference sequence). The length of the CDR3 is 14 residues. With 4 bases removed from V and 1 base from J, the gap between germline ends came to 12 bases. DNA of the CDR3: TGCAGTGCTATAAGGACTTTCCGCACAGATACGCAGTATTTT. Translating gives CSAIRTFRTDTQYF.

The V and J genes are TRBV24-1 and TRBJ2-3, with 8 bases that match TRBD1. Unmatched junction bases numbered 7, after V lost 3 bases and J lost 3 bases. This CDR3 has 16 residues. From germline, CDR1 is KGHDR and CDR2 SFDVKD. CDR3 loop: CATSDPGTGNTDTQYF. Written as DNA, the CDR3 is TGTGCCACCAGTGATCCGGGGACAGGCAATACAGATACGCAGTATTTT.

The chain recombines TRBV7-6 with TRBJ1-5; TRBD1 aligns across 10 bases. Germline CDR1 SGHVS, CDR2 FNYEAQ. There are 17 residues in the CDR3. V shed 5 bases and J 2 bases; nucleotides not matched to a gene: 9. The CDR3 sequence is CASSLTEGTGGNQPQHF. CDR3 sequence (DNA): TGTGCCAGCAGCCTCACCGAGGGGACAGGGGGCAATCAGCCCCAGCATTTT.

CDR3 sequence: CASSPLAGGYEQFF. The CDR3 nucleotides read TGTGCCAGCAGCCCTTTAGCGGGGGGGTATGAGCAGTTCTTC. The J gene is TRBJ2-1, the V gene TRBV7-9; 11 bases are shared with TRBD2. V shed 5 bases and J 8 bases; nucleotides not matched to a gene: 5. The CDR3 sequence is 14 residues long. Germline CDR1 reads SEHNR; CDR2 reads FQNEAQ (reference sequence). Filled out from reference TRBV7-9 and TRBJ2-1, the complete variable domain reads DTGVSQNPRHKITKRGQNVTFRCDPISEHNRLYWYRQTLGQGPEFLTYFQNEAQLEKSRLLSDRFSAERPKGSFSTLEIQRTEQGDSAMYLCASSPLAGGYEQFFGPGTRLTVL.

The V call is TRBV12-3 or TRBV12-4, the J call TRBJ2-1; 13 nucleotides agree with TRBD2. Germline trimming cut 5 bases from V and 9 bases from J; bases unmatched to any gene: 10. The CDR3 has 16 amino acids. The CDR3 loop reads CASSEGLAGFRVEQFF. The CDR3 coding sequence is TGTGCCAGCAGTGAGGGACTAGCGGGATTTAGGGTTGAGCAGTTCTTC.

The genes are TRBV9 and TRBJ2-5; TRBD2 might be the D (6 bases). V gave up 4 bases and J gave up 0 bases, with 16 bases separating them. The germline V gene encodes CDR1 SGDLS and CDR2 YYNGEE. The CDR3 is made up of 16 amino acids. CDR3: CASSPRPLAYQETQYF. DNA of the CDR3: TGTGCCAGCAGCCCCCGTCCCCTAGCGTACCAAGAGACCCAGTACTTC.

This chain uses TRBV29-1 with TRBJ1-1, with 9 bases identical to TRBD1. V shed 6 bases and J 4 bases; nucleotides not matched to a gene: 6. Looked up from germline, CDR1 is SQVTM and CDR2 is ANQGSEA. The CDR3 runs to 13 residues. The CDR3: CSVLTGGGTEAFF. CDR3 in DNA: TGCAGCGTGCTGACAGGGGGAGGCACTGAAGCTTTCTTT.